This T cell receptor (beta chain) derives from a study of monozygotic twins with inflammatory bowel disease. TCRdb reprocessed the 5' RACE reads and keeps a single row for each CDR3 protein, giving no DNA. The clone table shows around 100,000 distinct CDR3 sequences, with the ten largest holding 1.9%. Germline lookup yields CDR1 DFQATT and CDR2 SNEGSKA (reference sequence). The CDR3 extends over 17 amino acids. This clonotype originated in a human donor with ulcerative colitis or Crohn's disease, or a healthy co-twin of an affected twin (not recorded which). The chain recombines TRBV20-1 with TRBJ2-3; TCRdb reports TRBD2, a call that lacks DNA to check it against. The sample was blood. CDR3 amino acids: CSARGGLSGDRTDTQYF.